This T cell receptor beta chain was profiled in a study of T cells expressing NK-cell markers (dated by TCRdb to about 2020). The study in broad terms: Three sorted T-cell subsets (CD3+CD56+NKG2C+, CD3+CD56+NKG2C- and CD3+CD56-NKG2C+) from fewer than 10 donors had their TCR beta-chain repertoires profiled. All eight donors whose samples were sequenced were randomly selected healthy volunteers, three of them men and five women. The libraries were sequenced on Illumina HiSeq 2000/2500, MiSeq or NextSeq, producing 2 x 150 bp reads. Of the eight sequenced donors, seven were found to be HCMV-seropositive and one was found to be HCMV-seronegative.

In regard to this clonotype: Its antigen is currently not known.

Sequencing took place on an Illumina HiSeq 2000. The TCR beta cDNA libraries were made using 5'RACE template switching, a step that added both a universal primer site and unique molecular identifiers. cDNA synthesis was primed from the TCR beta constant segment and was followed by two successive PCR amplification steps. Concerning the study's data processing: MIGEC handled demultiplexing of the reads and grouping by UMI, while MiTCR was used to assemble and quantify clonotypes. To exclude erroneous sequences, any TCR cDNA sequence not supported by at least two reads was discarded. Downstream repertoire analysis used the tcR package, and clonotypes were matched across fractions by CDR3 nucleotide sequence plus V segment. VDJmatch was used to annotate antigen specificity against VDJdb, with one amino acid substitution in CDR3 permitted. TCRdb reprocessed the reads into one record per CDR3 protein sequence, lacking DNA. The V and J calls shown here were made by TCRdb, not taken from the authors' results. The sample table records hundreds of thousands of distinct CDR3 sequences. More than 7% of the sample lies in the top ten.

The study at large found these results: Those dominant clonotypes were again the most abundant among CD3+CD56-NKG2C+ cells in a few donors, at about 28.3-60.1%. For six donors, the dominant CD3+CD56+NKG2C+ clonotypes were among the top 10 CD8+ clonotypes and accounted for about 1.0-8% of CD8+ T cells. Whether the expanded NKG2C-expressing T cell clones were specific for HCMV antigens remained unclear.

Based on the germline V gene, the CDR1 and CDR2 sequences are KGHSH and LQKENI. The CDR3 covers 13 residues, taking in both the cysteine and the phenylalanine. Nucleotide data are not available. To determine HCMV serostatus, a commercial ELISA kit was used to detect HCMV-specific IgG in serum. Ficoll density gradient centrifugation was used to isolate peripheral blood mononuclear cells from blood. The receptor was isolated from a woman aged 18 to 75 in good health. The V and J genes are TRBV18 and TRBJ1-2. The sample taken for sequencing was blood T cells: a sorted CD56 or NKG2C T cell subset, CD4+ or CD8+ T cells, or bulk PBMC T cells (not recorded which). CDR3 protein: CASSPGLEYGYTF. Supplemented by the reference TRBV18 and TRBJ1-2 proteins around the CDR3, the complete variable domain is NAGVMQNPRHLVRRRGQEARLRCSPMKGHSHVYWYRQLPEEGLKFMVYLQKENIIDESGMPKERFSAEFPKEGPSILRIQQVVRGDSAAYFCASSPGLEYGYTFGSGTRLTVV.